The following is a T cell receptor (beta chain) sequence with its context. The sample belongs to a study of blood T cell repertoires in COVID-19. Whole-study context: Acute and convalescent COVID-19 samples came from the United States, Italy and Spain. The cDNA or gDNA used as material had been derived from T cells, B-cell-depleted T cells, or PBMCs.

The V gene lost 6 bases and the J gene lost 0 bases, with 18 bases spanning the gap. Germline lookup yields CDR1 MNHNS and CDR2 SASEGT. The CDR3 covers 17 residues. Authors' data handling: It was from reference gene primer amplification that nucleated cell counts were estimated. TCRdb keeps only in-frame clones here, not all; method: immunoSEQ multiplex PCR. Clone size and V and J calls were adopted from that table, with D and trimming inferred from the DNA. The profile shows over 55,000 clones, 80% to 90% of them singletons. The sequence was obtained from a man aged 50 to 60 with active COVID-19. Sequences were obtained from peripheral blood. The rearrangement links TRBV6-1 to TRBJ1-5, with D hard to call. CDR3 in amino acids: CASRERGSLYSNQPQHF. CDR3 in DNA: TGTGCCAGCAGGGAACGAGGGTCCCTTTATAGCAATCAGCCCCAGCATTTT.